This T cell receptor beta chain was observed in a study of shared clonotypes between healthy human individuals. Regarding this clone: Its antigen is unidentified.

The method was immunoSEQ multiplex PCR; TCRdb's version includes in-frame clones alone and lacks a portion of them. The repertoire consists of around 340,000 clones, with around 67% occurring once and the leading ten covering less than 11%. Study-wide results and caveats: Compared with memory subsets, naive subsets generally had larger estimated richness.

This CDR3 comprises 16 residues. V gave up 4 bases and J gave up 4 bases; unmatched junction bases: 12. Germline V gene data show CDR1 as SGHNT and CDR2 as YYREEE (reference sequence). The source is a man aged 30 to 39 in good health. The sample comprised memory CD4+ T cells sorted from blood. Indicated subset: CD45RA-negative fraction. This rearrangement joins TRBV5-4 to TRBJ2-5, with 8 positions matching TRBD1. CDR3 sequence: CASSHTGGMTRETQYF. DNA for the CDR3: TGTGCCAGCAGCCACACAGGGGGGATGACCCGAGAGACCCAGTACTTC.